Presented here are 19 T cell receptor beta chains from one specimen sequenced in a study of blood T cell repertoires in COVID-19. Produced via immunoSEQ multiplex PCR; TCRdb's table is partial and in-frame only. In the table there are roughly 110,000 clones, roughly 88% of which are singletons. Sequencing was done on a sample of peripheral blood. The receptors originated from a woman in her 70s with acute or convalescent COVID-19.

The gene calls are TRBV10-3 and TRBJ2-7; 7 positions agree with TRBD1. Germline loops: CDR1 ENHRY, CDR2 SYGVKD. The CDR3 spans 13 residues. J was trimmed by 2 bases and V by 10 bases; bases with no gene match: 8. This CDR3 reads CATLRDRAYEQYF. CDR3 nucleotides: TGTGCCACCCTCCGGGACAGAGCCTACGAGCAGTACTTC.

This chain links TRBV7-2 with TRBJ2-1, with D hard to call. This CDR3 is 14 amino acids long. Per the germline V gene, CDR1 is SGHTA and CDR2 is FQGNSA. V gave up 0 bases and J gave up 8 bases, with 11 bases separating them. The CDR3 sequence is CASSLAATGYEQFF. The CDR3 bases are TGTGCCAGCAGCTTAGCAGCGACCGGTTATGAGCAGTTCTTC.

This clone has only a few counts. The rearrangement links TRBV3-1 (or the pseudogene TRBV3-2) to TRBJ1-6; TRBD1 agrees at 9 bases. V shed 8 bases, J shed 10 bases, and the junction held 9 bases outside the gene matches. The CDR3 totals 14 residues. Germline V gene sequence: CDR1 LGHDT, CDR2 YNNKEL (reference sequence). The CDR3 nucleotides read TGTGCCAGCTCTCCGGGACAGGGAGCCTCACCCCTCCACTTT. This sequence encodes CASSPGQGASPLHF.

This rearrangement joins TRBV11-3 to TRBJ2-1, with D possibly TRBD2 on 6 matching bases. V lost 2 bases, J lost 5 bases, and 10 bases lay in between. CDR1 SGHNT and CDR2 YENEEA come from the germline V gene. This CDR3 spans 14 amino acids. CDR3 region: CASSLSGLNNEQFF. For the CDR3, the DNA is TGTGCCAGCAGCTTATCGGGACTCAACAATGAGCAGTTCTTC.

J is TRBJ2-5 and V is TRBV11-2; no clear D gene. Germline CDR1 is SGHAT and CDR2 is FQNNGV. V lost 2 bases to trimming and J lost 2 bases, with 6 bases between them. CDR3 length equals 13 residues. CDR3 bases: TGTGCCAGCAGCTTACAGATTCAAGAGACCCAGTACTTC. Translating it yields CASSLQIQETQYF.

J is TRBJ1-1 and V is TRBV11-2; 7 bases are a match to TRBD1. This CDR3 has 14 residues. With V trimmed by 1 base and J by 1 base, 0 bases remained unmatched. Per the germline V gene, CDR1 is SGHAT and CDR2 is FQNNGV. The CDR3 nucleotides are TGTGCCAGCAGCTTAGGACAGGGGAACACTGAAGCTTTCTTT. Translating gives CASSLGQGNTEAFF.

The V call is TRBV28, the J call TRBJ1-6, with 7 bases identical to TRBD1. With 10 bases clipped from V and 7 bases from J, the junction kept 7 bases outside the gene matches. CDR1 is MDHEN and CDR2 is SYDVKM in the germline V gene. The CDR3 consists of 13 residues. The CDR3 DNA sequence: TGTGCCACCTCCAGGGACAGAAATTCACCCCTCCACTTT. This codes for CATSRDRNSPLHF.

This clone was found once. This chain links TRBV30 with TRBJ1-1; possible D gene TRBD1, 6 bases. CDR1 and CDR2 (germline): GTSNPN, SVGIG (reference sequence). CDR3 length equals 14 residues. The V and J ends lost 2 bases and 4 bases respectively, with 14 bases between them. Written as DNA, the CDR3 is TGTGCCTGGAGTTACAGGGCGTCGGGCACTGAAGCTTTCTTT. It codes for CAWSYRASGTEAFF.

This clone was detected a few times. The chain has TRBV10-1 and TRBJ1-1; TRBD1 matches 8 bases. Trimming took 0 bases from V and 5 from J; bases not matched to a gene: 5. The germline gives CDR1 WNHNN, CDR2 SYGVQD (reference sequence). The CDR3 is 15 residues long. CDR3 protein: CASSESPRGLTEAFF. Here the CDR3 DNA reads TGCGCCAGCAGTGAGTCTCCCAGGGGGCTTACTGAAGCTTTCTTT.

The sample holds one count of this clone. The CDR3 protein is CASSSVWGVSYEQYF. CDR3 in DNA: TGTGCCAGCAGTTCCGTCTGGGGGGTTAGCTACGAGCAGTACTTC. The rearrangement joins TRBV6-6 to TRBJ2-7, with D perhaps matching TRBD2 (6 bases). The length of the CDR3 is 15 residues. CDR1 is MNHNY, CDR2 SVGAGI, per germline (reference sequence). V was cut by 4 bases and J by 3 bases, with 16 bases left in between.

The chain links TRBV18 to TRBJ2-7, with a weak D call TRBD2 (6 bases). The CDR3 totals 14 residues. V lost 2 bases to trimming and J lost 0 bases, with 8 bases between them. CDR1 KGHSH and CDR2 LQKENI come from the germline V gene. CDR3 loop: CASSPRRDSYEQYF. CDR3 in DNA: TGTGCCAGCTCACCAAGGCGGGACTCCTACGAGCAGTACTTC.

This clone was seen a single time. The chain employs TRBV19 and TRBJ1-5, with D unresolved. V lost 5 bases and J lost 5, with 7 bases in between. Germline V gene data show CDR1 as LNHDA and CDR2 as SQIVND (reference sequence). The CDR3 consists of 12 residues. CDR3 nucleotides: TGTGCCAGTAGTTTGAGGGATCAGCCCCAGCATTTT. Its translation: CASSLRDQPQHF.

This clone turned up a few times. The J gene is TRBJ2-5, the V gene TRBV25-1; 10 positions match TRBD1. Unmatched junction bases numbered 9, after V lost 7 bases and J lost 7 bases. CDR1 MGHDK and CDR2 SYGVNS come from the germline V gene. This CDR3 comprises 14 residues. CDR3: CASIGTGVVGTQYF. For the CDR3, the DNA is TGTGCCAGCATCGGGACAGGGGTGGTTGGGACCCAGTACTTC.

This chain links TRBV3-1 (or the pseudogene TRBV3-2) with TRBJ1-5; 7 positions agree with TRBD1. The CDR3 is made up of 17 amino acids. Germline-derived CDR1 and CDR2 are LGHDT and YNNKEL (reference sequence). The trim removed 1 base at V and 3 bases at J, leaving 9 bases unmatched. The CDR3 DNA follows: TGTGCCAGCAGCCAAGGAGCTGCAGGGGGATCCAATCAGCCCCAGCATTTT. It is translated as CASSQGAAGGSNQPQHF.

This chain connects TRBV5-6 to TRBJ1-2; D is uncertain. Trimming shortened V by 1 base and J by 0 bases, and 4 bases separated the two germline ends. The CDR3 extends over 13 amino acids. From germline, CDR1 is SGHDT and CDR2 YYEEEE. The CDR3 coding sequence is TGTGCCAGCAGCTTGCCAGCTAACTATGGCTACACCTTC. Encoded protein: CASSLPANYGYTF. The full variable domain, rest sourced from reference TRBV5-6 and TRBJ1-2, is DAGVTQSPTHLIKTRGQQVTLRCSPKSGHDTVSWYQQALGQGPQFIFQYYEEEERQRGNFPDRFSGHQFPNYSSELNVNALLLGDSALYLCASSLPANYGYTFGSGTRLTVV.

This chain joins TRBV7-2 and TRBJ1-6; maybe TRBD1 (5 bases). The CDR3 covers 16 residues. Looked up from germline, CDR1 is SGHTA and CDR2 is FQGNSA. V lost 2 bases, J lost 7 bases, and 15 bases lay in between. The CDR3 sequence is CASSLTRQRKNSPLHF. CDR3 bases: TGTGCCAGCAGCTTAACAAGACAGAGGAAGAATTCACCCCTCCACTTT. The full variable domain, completed using reference TRBV7-2 and TRBJ1-6, is GAGVSQSPSNKVTEKGKDVELRCDPISGHTALYWYRQSLGQGLEFLIYFQGNSAPDKSGLPSDRFSAERTGGSVSTLTIQRTQQEDSAVYLCASSLTRQRKNSPLHFGNGTRLTVT.

In this sample, this clone turned up once. The V gene is TRBV3-1 (or the pseudogene TRBV3-2), the J gene TRBJ1-5; no firm D call. Germline CDR1 LGHDT, CDR2 YNNKEL (reference sequence). V shed 2 bases and J shed 3 bases, with 8 bases lying between them. The CDR3 totals 14 residues. The CDR3 loop is CASSQTQINQPQHF. DNA of the CDR3: TGTGCCAGCAGCCAAACGCAGATCAATCAGCCCCAGCATTTT.

The count of this clone is one. J is TRBJ2-5 and V is TRBV24-1, with TRBD1 matching over 7 bases. The CDR3 runs to 16 residues. Trimming took 4 bases from V and 8 from J; bases not matched to a gene: 15. Germline lookup yields CDR1 KGHDR and CDR2 SFDVKD. CDR3 DNA: TGTGCCACCAGTGACCTGCCCGGGACAGTACCTAGAACCCAGTACTTC. It is translated as CATSDLPGTVPRTQYF.

The sample holds one count of this clone. V gene TRBV6-5 combines with J gene TRBJ2-7; 9 bases are shared with TRBD1. CDR3 length equals 13 residues. V lost 10 bases, J lost 1 base, and 5 bases stayed unmatched. CDR1 MNHEY and CDR2 SVGAGI come from the germline V gene. The CDR3 bases are TGTGCCACCCCGGGACAGGGATCCTACGAGCAGTACTTC. Amino acids: CATPGQGSYEQYF.